The sequence of this TCR beta chain was determined in a study of tumor-infiltrating lymphocytes in primary liver carcinoma. The CDR3 is 17 amino acids. CDR1 is SGHAT and CDR2 is FQNNGV in the germline V gene. Between roughly 20 and 33 mg of unsorted bulk tissue served as the source from which RNA and DNA were co-extracted. Tumors were each sampled at five separate regions. Production of TCR beta cDNA used roughly 0.55 ug total RNA together with a constant-region primer. Three-round nested multiplex PCR performed with slightly modified ARM-PCR produced the TCR beta libraries. Investigators reported that the first two PCR rounds, at roughly 10 cycles each, used TRBV1-TRBV30 forward primers with a C-beta reverse primer. MiXCR, run by TCRdb on the multiplex PCR reads, gives a single entry per CDR3 protein. The sample yields 45,000 to 65,000 distinct CDR3 sequences, around 77% seen once. Notes on this clonotype: A read error may account for a junction end that differs from germline.

This clonotype originated in a man aged 40-50 years with primary liver carcinoma and hepatitis B virus infection. Sequenced: liver tumor tissue from sampling region 5. The subset here: tumor region T5, tumor centre. This rearrangement joins TRBV11-2 to TRBJ2-5, with TRBD2 identical over 8 bases. CDR3 DNA: TGTTCCAGCAGCTTAAGACTAGCGAGTGACTCGAGCGAGATCCAGTACTTC. Translating it yields CSSSLRLASDSSEIQYF.